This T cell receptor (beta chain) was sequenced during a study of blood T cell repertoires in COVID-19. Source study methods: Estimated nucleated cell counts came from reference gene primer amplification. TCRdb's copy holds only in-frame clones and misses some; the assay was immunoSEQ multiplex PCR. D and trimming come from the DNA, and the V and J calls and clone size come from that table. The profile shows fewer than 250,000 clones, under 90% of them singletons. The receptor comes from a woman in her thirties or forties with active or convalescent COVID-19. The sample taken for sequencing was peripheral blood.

CDR3 nucleotides: TGTGCCAGCAGCCAAGACCCAGCGGGAGGCGCCGGGGAGCTGTTTTTT. Its translation is CASSQDPAGGAGELFF. The V gene is TRBV3-1 (or the pseudogene TRBV3-2), the J gene TRBJ2-2; 9 bases map to TRBD2. Germline V gene sequence: CDR1 LGHDT, CDR2 YNNKEL (reference sequence). The J segment lost 6 bases and the V segment lost 0 bases, leaving 5 bases of the junction unmatched. This CDR3 has 16 amino acids.